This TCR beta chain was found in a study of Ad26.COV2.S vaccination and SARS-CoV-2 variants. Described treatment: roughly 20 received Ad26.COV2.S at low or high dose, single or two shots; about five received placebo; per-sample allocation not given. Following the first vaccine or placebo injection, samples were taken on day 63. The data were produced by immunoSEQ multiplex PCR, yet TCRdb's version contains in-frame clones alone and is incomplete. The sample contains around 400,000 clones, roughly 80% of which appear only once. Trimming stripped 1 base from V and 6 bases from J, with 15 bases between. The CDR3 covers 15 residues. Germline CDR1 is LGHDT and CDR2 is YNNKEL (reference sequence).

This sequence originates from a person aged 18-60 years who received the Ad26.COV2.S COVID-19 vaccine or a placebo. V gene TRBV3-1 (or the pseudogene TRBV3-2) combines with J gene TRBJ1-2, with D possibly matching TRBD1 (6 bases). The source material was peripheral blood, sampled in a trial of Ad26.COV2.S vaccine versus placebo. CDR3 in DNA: TGTGCCAGCAGCCAAGCCCCTGGGGGGCTGCATGGCTACACCTTC. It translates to CASSQAPGGLHGYTF.